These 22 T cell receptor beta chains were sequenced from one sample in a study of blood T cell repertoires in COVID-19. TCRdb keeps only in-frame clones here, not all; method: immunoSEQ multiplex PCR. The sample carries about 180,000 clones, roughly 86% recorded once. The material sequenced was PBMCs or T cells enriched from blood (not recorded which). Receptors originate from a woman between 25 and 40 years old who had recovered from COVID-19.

CDR3 region: CASSPQTAFYEQYF. The CDR3 DNA reads TGTGCCAGCAGCCCCCAGACAGCGTTCTACGAGCAGTACTTC. The chain employs TRBV11-2 and TRBJ2-7; TRBD1 is a possible D gene (5 bases). CDR3 size: 14 residues. Between the trimmed V and J ends, which lost 5 bases and 3 bases, there was a span of 14 bases. Germline V CDR1 and CDR2: SGHAT, FQNNGV.

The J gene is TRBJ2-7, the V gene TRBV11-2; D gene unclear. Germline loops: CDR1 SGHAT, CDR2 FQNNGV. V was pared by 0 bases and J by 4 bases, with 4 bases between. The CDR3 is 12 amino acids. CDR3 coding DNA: TGTGCCAGCAGCTTAGAAGCGTACGAGCAGTACTTC. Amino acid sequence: CASSLEAYEQYF.

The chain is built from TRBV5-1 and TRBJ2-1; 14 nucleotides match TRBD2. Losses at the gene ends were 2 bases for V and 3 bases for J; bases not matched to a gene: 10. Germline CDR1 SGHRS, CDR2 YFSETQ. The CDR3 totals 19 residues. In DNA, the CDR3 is TGCGCCAGCAGCTTACTGGGACTAGCGGGAGAGGGGCTCTACAATGAGCAGTTCTTC. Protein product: CASSLLGLAGEGLYNEQFF.

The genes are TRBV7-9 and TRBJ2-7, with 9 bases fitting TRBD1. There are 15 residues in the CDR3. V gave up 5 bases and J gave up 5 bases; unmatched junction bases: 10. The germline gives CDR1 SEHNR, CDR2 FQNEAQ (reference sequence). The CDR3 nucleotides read TGTGCCAGCAGCGCAGCCACCGGGACAGGGAACGAGCAGTACTTC. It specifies CASSAATGTGNEQYF. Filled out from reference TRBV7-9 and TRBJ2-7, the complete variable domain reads DTGVSQNPRHKITKRGQNVTFRCDPISEHNRLYWYRQTLGQGPEFLTYFQNEAQLEKSRLLSDRFSAERPKGSFSTLEIQRTEQGDSAMYLCASSAATGTGNEQYFGPGTRLTVT.

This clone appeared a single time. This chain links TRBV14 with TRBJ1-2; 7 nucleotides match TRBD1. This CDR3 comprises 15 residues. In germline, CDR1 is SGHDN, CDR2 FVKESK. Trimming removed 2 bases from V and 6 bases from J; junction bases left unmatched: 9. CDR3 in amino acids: CASSQSDRVLNGYTF. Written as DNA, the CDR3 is TGTGCCAGCAGCCAATCTGACAGGGTACTAAATGGCTACACCTTC.

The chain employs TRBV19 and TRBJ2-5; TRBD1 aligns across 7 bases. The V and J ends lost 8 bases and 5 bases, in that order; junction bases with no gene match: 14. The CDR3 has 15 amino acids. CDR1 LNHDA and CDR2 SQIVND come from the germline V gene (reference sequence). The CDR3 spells CASQGTALISETQYF. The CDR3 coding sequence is TGTGCCAGTCAGGGGACAGCCCTGATTTCGGAGACCCAGTACTTC.

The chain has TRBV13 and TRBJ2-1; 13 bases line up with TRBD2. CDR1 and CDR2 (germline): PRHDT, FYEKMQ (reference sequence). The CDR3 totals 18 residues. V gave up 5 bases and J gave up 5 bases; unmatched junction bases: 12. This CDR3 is CASSHGRAGTSGNNEQFF. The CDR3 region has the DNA TGTGCCAGCAGCCACGGAAGGGCCGGGACTAGCGGGAACAATGAGCAGTTCTTC.

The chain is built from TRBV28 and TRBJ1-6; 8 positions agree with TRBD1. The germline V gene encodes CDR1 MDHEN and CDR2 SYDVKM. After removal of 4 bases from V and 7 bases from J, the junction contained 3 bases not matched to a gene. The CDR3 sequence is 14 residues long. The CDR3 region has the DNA TGTGCCAGCAGTTCCCGACAGGGGAATTCACCCCTCCACTTT. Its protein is CASSSRQGNSPLHF.

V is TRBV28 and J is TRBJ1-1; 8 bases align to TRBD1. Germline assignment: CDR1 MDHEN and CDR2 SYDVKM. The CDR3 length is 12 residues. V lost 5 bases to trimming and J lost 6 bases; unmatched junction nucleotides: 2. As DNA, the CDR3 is TGTGCCAGCAGTGTACAGGGGGCTGAAGCTTTCTTT. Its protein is CASSVQGAEAFF.

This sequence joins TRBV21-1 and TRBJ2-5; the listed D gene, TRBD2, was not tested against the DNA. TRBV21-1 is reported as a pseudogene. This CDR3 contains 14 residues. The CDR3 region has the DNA TGTGCCAGCATATACCTTAGCGGGAGTGAGACCCAGTACTTC. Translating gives CASIYLSGSETQYF.

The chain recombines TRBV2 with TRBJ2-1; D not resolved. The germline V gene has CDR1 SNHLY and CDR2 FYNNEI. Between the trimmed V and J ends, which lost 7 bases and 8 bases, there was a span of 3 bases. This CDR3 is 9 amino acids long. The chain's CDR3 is CASTHEQFF. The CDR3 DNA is TGTGCCAGCACTCATGAGCAGTTCTTC.

The DNA for the CDR3 is TGTGCCAGCAGTCGCCGTGGACTAGACACAGCCTCCTACAATGAGCAGTTCTTC. Protein sequence: CASSRRGLDTASYNEQFF. The genes are TRBV27 and TRBJ2-1; the match to TRBD2 covers 7 bases. Germline V gives CDR1 MNHEY, CDR2 SMNVEV (reference sequence). Trimming at V came to 5 bases and at J to 0 bases, leaving 13 bases not matched to a gene. This CDR3 spans 18 amino acids.

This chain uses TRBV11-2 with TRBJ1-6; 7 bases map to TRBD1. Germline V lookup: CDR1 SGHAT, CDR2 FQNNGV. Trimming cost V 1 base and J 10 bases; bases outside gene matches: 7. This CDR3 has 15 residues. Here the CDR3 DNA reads TGTGCCAGCAGCTTAGGCGGCAGGGGGGACTCACCCCTCCACTTT. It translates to CASSLGGRGDSPLHF.

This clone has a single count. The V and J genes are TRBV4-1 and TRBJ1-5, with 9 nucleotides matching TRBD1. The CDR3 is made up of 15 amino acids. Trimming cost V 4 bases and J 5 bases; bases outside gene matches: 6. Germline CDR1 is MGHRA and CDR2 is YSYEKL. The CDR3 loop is CASSPRDREDQPQHF. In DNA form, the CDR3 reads TGCGCCAGCAGCCCCCGGGACAGGGAGGATCAGCCCCAGCATTTT.

CDR3: CASSLASGRARAKNIQYF. CDR3 bases: TGTGCCAGCAGCTTAGCTAGCGGGAGGGCCCGGGCCAAAAACATTCAGTACTTC. The chain is built from TRBV7-8 and TRBJ2-4; 11 bases agree with TRBD2. Trimming took 0 bases from V and 1 from J; bases not matched to a gene: 5. The germline V gene encodes CDR1 SGHVS and CDR2 FQNEAQ. This CDR3 contains 18 residues.

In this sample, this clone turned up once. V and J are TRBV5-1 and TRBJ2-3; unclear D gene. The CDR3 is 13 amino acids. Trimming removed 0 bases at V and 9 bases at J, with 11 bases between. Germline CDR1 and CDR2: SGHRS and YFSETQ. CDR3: CASSLGGIGTQYF. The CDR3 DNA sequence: TGCGCCAGCAGCTTGGGTGGAATCGGGACGCAGTATTTT.

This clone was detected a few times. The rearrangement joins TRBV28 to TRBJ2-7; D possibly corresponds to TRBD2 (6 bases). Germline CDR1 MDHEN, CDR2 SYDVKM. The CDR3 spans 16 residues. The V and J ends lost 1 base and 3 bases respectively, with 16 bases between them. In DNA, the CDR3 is TGTGCCAGCAGTTTATTAGGCGGGACCAAGGGCTACGAGCAGTACTTC. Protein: CASSLLGGTKGYEQYF.

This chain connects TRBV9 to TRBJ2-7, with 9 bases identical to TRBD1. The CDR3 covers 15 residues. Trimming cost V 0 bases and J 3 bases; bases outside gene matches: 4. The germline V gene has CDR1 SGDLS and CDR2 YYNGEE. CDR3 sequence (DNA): TGTGCCAGCAGCGTAGGGGGGACAGGGAGCTACGAGCAGTACTTC. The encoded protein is CASSVGGTGSYEQYF.

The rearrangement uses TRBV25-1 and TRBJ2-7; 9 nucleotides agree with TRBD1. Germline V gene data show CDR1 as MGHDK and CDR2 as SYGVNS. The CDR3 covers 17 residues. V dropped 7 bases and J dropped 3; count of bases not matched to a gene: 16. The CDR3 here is CASKGLSYGTGFYEQYF. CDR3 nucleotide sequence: TGTGCCAGCAAAGGACTTAGTTACGGGACAGGGTTCTACGAGCAGTACTTC.

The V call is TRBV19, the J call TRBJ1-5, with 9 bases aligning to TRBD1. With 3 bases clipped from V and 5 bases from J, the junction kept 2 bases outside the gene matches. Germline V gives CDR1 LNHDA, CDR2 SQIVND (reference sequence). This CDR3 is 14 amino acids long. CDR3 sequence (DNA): TGTGCCAGTAGTATGGGACAGGGTTATCAGCCCCAGCATTTT. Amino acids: CASSMGQGYQPQHF.

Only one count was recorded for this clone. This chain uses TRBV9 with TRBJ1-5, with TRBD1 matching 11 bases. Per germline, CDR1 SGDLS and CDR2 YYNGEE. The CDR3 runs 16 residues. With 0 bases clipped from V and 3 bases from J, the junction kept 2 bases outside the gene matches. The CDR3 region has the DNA TGTGCCAGCAGCGTAGGGGACAGGGGGTCCAATCAGCCCCAGCATTTT. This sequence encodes CASSVGDRGSNQPQHF.

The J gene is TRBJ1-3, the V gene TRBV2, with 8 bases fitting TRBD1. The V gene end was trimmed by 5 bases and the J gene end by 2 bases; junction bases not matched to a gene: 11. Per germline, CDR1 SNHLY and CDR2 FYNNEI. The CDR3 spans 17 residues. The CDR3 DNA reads TGTGCCAGCAGTCAGTGGACAGGGAGTCAAACTGGAAACACCATATATTTT. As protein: CASSQWTGSQTGNTIYF.